This record covers a single T cell receptor beta chain. Its target is unknown. As the sequencing template, cDNA was produced by extracting RNA and reverse transcribing it. Repertoires were generated with immunoSEQ multiplex PCR, while TCRdb's copy carries only in-frame clones and drops some. This sample has about 180,000 clones, with roughly 63% found just once. Peripheral blood, together with lesional scalp punch biopsies, was collected from alopecia areata patients. This specimen comes from a study of CD8+ T cells in alopecia areata. Study findings and constraints: The study also sequences resident alphabeta T cells of normal skin in scalp samples. Higher clonality was seen in lesional scalp than in normal scalp, especially in alopecia totalis/universalis.

The CDR3 has 14 amino acids. The V end was cut by 2 bases, the J end by 6 bases, with 14 bases between. In germline, CDR1 is MNHEY, CDR2 SVGAGI. The chain combines TRBV6-5 with TRBJ2-7; D may correspond to TRBD1 or TRBD2 (6 bases each). Sequencing was performed on CD4+ T cells sorted from blood, taken at week 0. The source of this sequence is a human donor with alopecia areata. The CDR3 protein is CASSYGLQGGEQYF. The CDR3 DNA is TGTGCCAGCAGTTACGGCCTACAGGGAGGCGAGCAGTACTTC.